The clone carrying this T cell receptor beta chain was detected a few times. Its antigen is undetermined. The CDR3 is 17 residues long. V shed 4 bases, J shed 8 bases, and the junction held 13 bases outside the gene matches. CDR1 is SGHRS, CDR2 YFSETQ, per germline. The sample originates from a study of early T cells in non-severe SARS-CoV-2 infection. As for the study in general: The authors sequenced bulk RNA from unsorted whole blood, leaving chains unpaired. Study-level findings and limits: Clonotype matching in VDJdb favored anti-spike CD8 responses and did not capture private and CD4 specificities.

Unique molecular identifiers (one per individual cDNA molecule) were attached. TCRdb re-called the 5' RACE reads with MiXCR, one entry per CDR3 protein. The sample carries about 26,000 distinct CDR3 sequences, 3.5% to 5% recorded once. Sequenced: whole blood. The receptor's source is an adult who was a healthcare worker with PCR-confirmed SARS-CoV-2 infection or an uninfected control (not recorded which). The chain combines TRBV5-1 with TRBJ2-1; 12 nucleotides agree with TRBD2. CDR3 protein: CASSPYSSSGGAYEQFF. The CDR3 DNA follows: TGCGCCAGCAGCCCCTACTCGTCTAGCGGGGGGGCCTATGAGCAGTTCTTC. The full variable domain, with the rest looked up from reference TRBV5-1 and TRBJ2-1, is KAGVTQTPRYLIKTRGQQVTLSCSPISGHRSVSWYQQTPGQGLQFLFEYFSETQRNKGNFPGRFSGRQFSNSRSEMNVSTLELGDSALYLCASSPYSSSGGAYEQFFGPGTRLTVL.